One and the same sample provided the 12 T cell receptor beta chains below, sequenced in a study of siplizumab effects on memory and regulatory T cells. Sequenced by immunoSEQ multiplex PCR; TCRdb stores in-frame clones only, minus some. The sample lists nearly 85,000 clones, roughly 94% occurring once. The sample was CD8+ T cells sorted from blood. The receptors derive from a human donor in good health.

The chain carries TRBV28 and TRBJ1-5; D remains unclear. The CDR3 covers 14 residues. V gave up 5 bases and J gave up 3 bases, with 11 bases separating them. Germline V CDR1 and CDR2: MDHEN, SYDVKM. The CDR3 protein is CASSHRGTNQPQHF. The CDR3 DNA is TGTGCCAGCAGTCACCGGGGAACCAATCAGCCCCAGCATTTT.

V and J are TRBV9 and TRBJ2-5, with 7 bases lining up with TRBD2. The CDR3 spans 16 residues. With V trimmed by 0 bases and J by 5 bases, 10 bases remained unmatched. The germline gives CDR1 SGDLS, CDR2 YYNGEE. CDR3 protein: CASSVGTSANVETQYF. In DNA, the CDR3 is TGTGCCAGCAGCGTAGGAACTAGCGCTAATGTGGAGACCCAGTACTTC.

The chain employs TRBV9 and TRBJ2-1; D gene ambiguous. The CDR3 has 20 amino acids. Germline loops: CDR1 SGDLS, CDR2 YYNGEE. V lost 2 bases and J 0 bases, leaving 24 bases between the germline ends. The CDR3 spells CASSVRRNLVAESSYNEQFF. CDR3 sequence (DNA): TGTGCCAGCAGCGTTAGACGTAATTTGGTGGCGGAGAGCTCCTACAATGAGCAGTTCTTC.

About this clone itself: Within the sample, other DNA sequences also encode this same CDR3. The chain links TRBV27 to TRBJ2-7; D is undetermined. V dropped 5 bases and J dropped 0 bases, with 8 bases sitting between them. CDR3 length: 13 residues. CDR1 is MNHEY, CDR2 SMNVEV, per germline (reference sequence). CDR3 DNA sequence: TGTGCCAGCAGTCTCTCCGTCTCCTACGAGCAGTACTTC. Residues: CASSLSVSYEQYF.

The CDR3 is CASSSSVFTDTQYF. In DNA form, the CDR3 reads TGTGCCAGCAGCTCTAGCGTCTTCACAGATACGCAGTATTTT. V gene TRBV5-6 combines with J gene TRBJ2-3; a possible D gene is TRBD2 (6 bases). There are 14 residues in the CDR3. Germline assignment: CDR1 SGHDT and CDR2 YYEEEE. Trimming shortened V by 3 bases and J by 2 bases, and 10 bases separated the two germline ends.

This CDR3 is CASSLAVDNRYEQYF. CDR3 coding DNA: TGTGCCAGCAGCTTGGCCGTTGATAACAGATACGAGCAGTACTTC. This chain uses TRBV5-6 with TRBJ2-7, with no clear D. CDR3 size: 15 residues. Trimming took off 0 bases at V and 4 bases at J, with 14 bases between the two ends. The germline V gene encodes CDR1 SGHDT and CDR2 YYEEEE.

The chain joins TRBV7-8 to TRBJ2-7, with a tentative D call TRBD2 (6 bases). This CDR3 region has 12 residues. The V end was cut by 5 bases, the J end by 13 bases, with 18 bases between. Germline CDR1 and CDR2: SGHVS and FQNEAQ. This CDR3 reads CASSTIVPGLYF. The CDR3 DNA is TGTGCCAGCAGCACCATAGTCCCGGGACTCTACTTC.

CDR3 residues: CASSLMIGTGAEQYF. DNA of the CDR3: TGTGCCAGCAGTTTAATGATCGGGACAGGGGCCGAGCAGTACTTC. The chain carries TRBV27 and TRBJ2-7, with TRBD1 matching 10 bases. CDR1 MNHEY and CDR2 SMNVEV come from the germline V gene (reference sequence). This CDR3 has 15 residues. The J segment lost 6 bases and the V segment lost 2 bases, leaving 7 bases of the junction unmatched.

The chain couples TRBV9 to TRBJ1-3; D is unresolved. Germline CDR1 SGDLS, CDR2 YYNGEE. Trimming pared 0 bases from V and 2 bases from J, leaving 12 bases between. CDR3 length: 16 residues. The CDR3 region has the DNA TGTGCCAGCAGCGTAGGGATCGGGGATGCTGGAAACACCATATATTTT. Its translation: CASSVGIGDAGNTIYF. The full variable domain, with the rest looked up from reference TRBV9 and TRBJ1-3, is DSGVTQTPKHLITATGQRVTLRCSPRSGDLSVYWYQQSLDQGLQFLIQYYNGEERAKGNILERFSAQQFPDLHSELNLSSLELGDSALYFCASSVGIGDAGNTIYFGEGSWLTVV.

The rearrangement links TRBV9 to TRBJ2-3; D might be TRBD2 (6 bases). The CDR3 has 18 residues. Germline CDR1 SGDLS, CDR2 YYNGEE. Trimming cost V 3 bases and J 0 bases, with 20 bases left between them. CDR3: CASSGLAGGGASTDTQYF. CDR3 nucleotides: TGTGCCAGCAGCGGGCTTGCTGGAGGAGGGGCCAGCACAGATACGCAGTATTTT. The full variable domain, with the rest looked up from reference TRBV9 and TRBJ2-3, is DSGVTQTPKHLITATGQRVTLRCSPRSGDLSVYWYQQSLDQGLQFLIQYYNGEERAKGNILERFSAQQFPDLHSELNLSSLELGDSALYFCASSGLAGGGASTDTQYFGPGTRLTVL.

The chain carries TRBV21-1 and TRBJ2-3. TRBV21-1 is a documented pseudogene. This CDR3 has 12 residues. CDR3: CASTARTDTQYF. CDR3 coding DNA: TGTGCCAGTACGGCCCGCACAGATACGCAGTATTTT.

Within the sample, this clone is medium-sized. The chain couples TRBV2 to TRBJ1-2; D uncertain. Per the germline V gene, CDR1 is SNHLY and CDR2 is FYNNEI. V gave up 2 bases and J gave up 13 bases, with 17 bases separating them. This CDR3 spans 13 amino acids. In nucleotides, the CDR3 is TGTGCCAGCAGTGAATCCGGGCCTACCGGGTTCACCTTC. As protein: CASSESGPTGFTF.